This T cell receptor beta chain was obtained from a study of monozygotic twins with inflammatory bowel disease. General observations from the study: IBD patients carried less diverse TCRbeta repertoires (inverse Simpson) than healthy co-twins.

With roughly 17 and 9 cycles respectively, two nested PCRs were carried out on TCRalpha and TCRbeta cDNA. TCRdb re-called the 5' RACE reads and shows each CDR3 protein once, DNA omitted. The sample's table shows approximately 160,000 distinct CDR3 sequences. The CDR3 sequence is 13 residues long. Per germline, CDR1 DFQATT and CDR2 SNEGSKA (reference sequence). With respect to this clonotype: As yet, its antigen is unknown.

What was sequenced was blood. This sequence was found in a human donor with ulcerative colitis or Crohn's disease, or a healthy co-twin of an affected twin (not recorded which). The chain joins TRBV20-1 to TRBJ2-1. The CDR3 loop is CSARLAAGNEQFF.